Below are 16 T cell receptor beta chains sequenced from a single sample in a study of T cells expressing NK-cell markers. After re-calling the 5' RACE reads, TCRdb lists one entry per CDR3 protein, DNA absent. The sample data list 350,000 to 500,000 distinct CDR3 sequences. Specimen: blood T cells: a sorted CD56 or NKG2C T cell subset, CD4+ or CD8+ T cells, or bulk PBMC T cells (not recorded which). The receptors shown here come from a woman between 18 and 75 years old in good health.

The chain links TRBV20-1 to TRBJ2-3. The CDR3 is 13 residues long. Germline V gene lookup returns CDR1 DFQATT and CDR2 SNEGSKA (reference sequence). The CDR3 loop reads CSASPTSTDTQYF.

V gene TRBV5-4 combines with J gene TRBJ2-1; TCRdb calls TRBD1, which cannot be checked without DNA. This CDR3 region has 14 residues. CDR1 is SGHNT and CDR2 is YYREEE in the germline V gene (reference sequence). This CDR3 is CASSWDRGFYEQFF.

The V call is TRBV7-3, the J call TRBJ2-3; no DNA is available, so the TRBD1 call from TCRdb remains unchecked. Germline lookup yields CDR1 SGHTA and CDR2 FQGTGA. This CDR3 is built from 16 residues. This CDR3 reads CASSLTGRGAEDTQYF.

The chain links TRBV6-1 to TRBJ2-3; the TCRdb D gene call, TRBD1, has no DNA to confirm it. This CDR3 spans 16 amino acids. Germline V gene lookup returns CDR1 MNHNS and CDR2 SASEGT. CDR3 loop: CASTKRGALTTDTQYF.

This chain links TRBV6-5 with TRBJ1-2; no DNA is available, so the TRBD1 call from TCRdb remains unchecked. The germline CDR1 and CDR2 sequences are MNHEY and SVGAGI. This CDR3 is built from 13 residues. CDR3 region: CASSYTGAYGYTF.

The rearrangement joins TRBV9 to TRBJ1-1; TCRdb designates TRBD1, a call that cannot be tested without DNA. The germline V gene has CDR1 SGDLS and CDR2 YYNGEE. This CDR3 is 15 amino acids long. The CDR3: CASSAPRQPNTEAFF.

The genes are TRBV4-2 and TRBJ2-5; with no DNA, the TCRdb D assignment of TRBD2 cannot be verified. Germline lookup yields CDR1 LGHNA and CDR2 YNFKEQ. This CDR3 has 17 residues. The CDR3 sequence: CASSQDRRGGLQETQYF.

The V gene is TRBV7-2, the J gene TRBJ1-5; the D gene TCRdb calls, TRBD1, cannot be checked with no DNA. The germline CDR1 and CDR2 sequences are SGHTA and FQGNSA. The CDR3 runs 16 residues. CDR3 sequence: CASSSQQGMGNQPQHF.

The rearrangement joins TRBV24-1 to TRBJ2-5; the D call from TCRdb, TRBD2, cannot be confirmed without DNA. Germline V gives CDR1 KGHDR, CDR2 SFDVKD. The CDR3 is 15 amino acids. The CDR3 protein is CATSDPRAGQETQYF.

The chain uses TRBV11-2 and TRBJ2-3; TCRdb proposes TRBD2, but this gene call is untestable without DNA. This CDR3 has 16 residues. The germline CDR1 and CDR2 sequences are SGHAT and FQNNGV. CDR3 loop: CASSLDSGGQPDTQYF.

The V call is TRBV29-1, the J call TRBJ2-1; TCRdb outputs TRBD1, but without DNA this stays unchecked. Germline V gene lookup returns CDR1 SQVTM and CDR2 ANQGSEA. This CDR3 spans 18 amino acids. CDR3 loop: CSVEDLQGTPSYYNEQFF.

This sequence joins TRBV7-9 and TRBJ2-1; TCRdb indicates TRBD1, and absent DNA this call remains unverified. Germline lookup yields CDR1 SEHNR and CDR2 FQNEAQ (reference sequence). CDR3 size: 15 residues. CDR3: CASSGAGVPYNEQFF.

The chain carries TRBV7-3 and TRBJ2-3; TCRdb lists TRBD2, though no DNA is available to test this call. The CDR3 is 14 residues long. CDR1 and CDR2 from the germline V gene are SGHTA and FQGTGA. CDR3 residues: CASSSRRLTDTQYF.

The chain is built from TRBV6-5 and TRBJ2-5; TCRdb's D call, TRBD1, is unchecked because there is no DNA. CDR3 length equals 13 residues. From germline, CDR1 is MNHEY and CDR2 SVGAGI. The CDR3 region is CASSYAGGETQYF.

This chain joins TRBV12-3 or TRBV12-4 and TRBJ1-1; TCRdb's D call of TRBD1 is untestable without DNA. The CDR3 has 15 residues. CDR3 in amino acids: CASRDRTGGNTEAFF.

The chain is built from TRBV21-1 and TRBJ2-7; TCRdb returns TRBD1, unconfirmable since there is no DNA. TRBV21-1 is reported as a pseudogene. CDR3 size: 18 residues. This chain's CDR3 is CASSKDPRQEGGIYEQYF.